These T cell receptor beta chains were read from a single sample in a study of blood T cells in healthy people across ages. TCRdb reanalysed the 5' RACE reads using MiXCR and keeps one entry per CDR3 protein. The sample carries roughly 900,000 distinct CDR3 sequences, less than 35% recorded once. Source material: blood. The receptors come from a woman aged 80 or over in good health. Each CDR3 is given with its conserved first and last residue. Expanded clones are given a class, and other clones once, few, many or no size at all.

>-|TRBV10-3
CAISESKSSPGQGTHQPQHF
>many|TRBV6-4
CASSAGLREGDTQYF
>-|TRBV12-5
CASGLGNSFTEAFF
>few|TRBV7-2
CASSLAPRAHYGYTF
>-|TRBV15
CATSRAGDATQYF
>many|TRBV5-1
CASSESSGGASETQYF
>-|TRBV20-1
CSASSVGVTGELFF
>many|TRBV14
CASSLGAGKYNEQFF
>few|TRBV28
CASRPFSTNTEAFF
>-|TRBV6-2/TRBV6-3
CASSSNRVNTGELFF
>few|TRBV5-1
CASSPVRTYEQYF
>-|TRBV7-9
CARSLVQGQTDMQYF
>-|TRBV28
CASSFRRNTQYF
>many|TRBV20-1
CSATSDGRKAFF
>many|TRBV12-3/TRBV12-4
CASSHWVGLTEAFF
>many|TRBV7-2
CASSLLRNTQYF
>many|TRBV11-2
CASSFSGSEQFF
>many|TRBV9
CASSPGGLGAGYTF
>many|TRBV7-8
CASSLGLEGAKNIQYF
>many|TRBV12-3/TRBV12-4
CASTGQGVEKLFF
>many|TRBV4-1
CASSQPLAGGTPRFF
>few|TRBV5-4
CASSLEGVYGYTF
>few|TRBV6-6
CASSTWGGGETQYF
>many|TRBV6-2/TRBV6-3
CASRPGDRGRQPQHF
>few|TRBV24-1
CATSDSGPGQDSPLHF
>-|TRBV7-9
CASSLAHRGPPGQYF
>many|TRBV27
CASSPGQGKDTQYF
>-|TRBV27
CASSQGEGTQPQHF
>few|TRBV5-1
CASSLRPGQGRNQPQHF
>many|TRBV10-3
CAVGRLGDQETQYF
>many|TRBV12-3/TRBV12-4
CASSLGTDYNEQFF
>-|TRBV4-3
CPSSQDATGGNEQVF
>many|TRBV29-1
CSVEQPGGRRTQYF
>-|TRBV7-2
CVSSLNRNIQYF
>many|TRBV2
CASTQGAIDTQYF
>many|TRBV3-1
CASSQGDRGGRETQYF
>-|TRBV11-1
CASSYLAGTGEQYF
>-|TRBV7-8
CASSGGDSPYNEQFF
>many|TRBV6-1
CASSVGQGTFKNIQYF
>few|TRBV7-2
CASSLGSQGGNEQFF
>-|TRBV5-1
CASSLGARGYTGELFF
>once|TRBV20-1
CSARGSSGGHEQFF
>-|TRBV14
CASSQDGRPAETQYF
>few|TRBV2
CASSAGVNSPLHF
>many|TRBV3-1
CASSTRGFSYNEQFF
>-|TRBV29-1
CSVRRGTDNNEQFF
>-|TRBV9
CASSVVGGTNTEAFF
>-|TRBV4-3
CASSQRWDEQYF
>few|TRBV6-2/TRBV6-3
CASSYWGANTGELFF
>-|TRBV19
CASAHRGRNEKLFF
>many|TRBV28
CASKTSGYNEQFF
>few|TRBV14
CASSQEMGQGPHLDTEAFF
>-|TRBV18
CASSPNQQGKDTQYF